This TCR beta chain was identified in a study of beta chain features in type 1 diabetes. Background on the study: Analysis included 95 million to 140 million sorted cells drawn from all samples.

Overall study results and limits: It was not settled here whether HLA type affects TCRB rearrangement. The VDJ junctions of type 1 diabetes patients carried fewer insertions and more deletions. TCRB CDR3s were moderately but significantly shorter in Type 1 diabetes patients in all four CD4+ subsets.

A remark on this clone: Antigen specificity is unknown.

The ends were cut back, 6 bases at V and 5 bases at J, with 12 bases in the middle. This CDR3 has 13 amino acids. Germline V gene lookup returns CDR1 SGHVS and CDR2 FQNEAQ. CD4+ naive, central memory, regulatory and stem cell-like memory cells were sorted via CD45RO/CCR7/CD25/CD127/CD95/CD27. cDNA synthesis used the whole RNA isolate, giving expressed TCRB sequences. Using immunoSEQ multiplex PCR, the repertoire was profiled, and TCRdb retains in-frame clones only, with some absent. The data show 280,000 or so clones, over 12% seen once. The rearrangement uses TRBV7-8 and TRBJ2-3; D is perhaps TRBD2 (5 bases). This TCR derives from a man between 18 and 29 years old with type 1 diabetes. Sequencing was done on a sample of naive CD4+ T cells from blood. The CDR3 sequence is CASSPTTGDTQYF. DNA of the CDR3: TGTGCCAGCAGTCCGACTACGGGAGATACGCAGTATTTT.